Following are 10 T cell receptor beta chains from one sample sequenced in a study of CD8 T cells in Susac syndrome. Reverse transcription of about 0.5 to 1 ug RNA was carried out with random hexamers. TCRdb re-called the immunoSEQ multiplex PCR reads with MiXCR, one entry per CDR3 protein. Seen here are 80,000 or so distinct CDR3 sequences, about 92% observed once, and the top ten hold about 0.54%. Sequencing input: CD4+ T cells from PBMCs. These receptors came from a human donor with Susac syndrome.

This chain connects TRBV7-3 to TRBJ2-4, with D hard to call. The CDR3 has 16 amino acids. Germline CDR1 and CDR2: SGHTA and FQGTGA. Between the trimmed V and J ends, which lost 0 bases and 0 bases, there was a span of 9 bases. CDR3 in DNA: TGTGCCAGCAGCTTAACGGCCTCTATAGCCAAAAACATTCAGTACTTC. Translation gives CASSLTASIAKNIQYF.

V is TRBV5-1 and J is TRBJ1-5, with a weak D call TRBD1 (6 bases). Germline V gene data show CDR1 as SGHRS and CDR2 as YFSETQ. The length of the CDR3 is 14 residues. V dropped 4 bases and J dropped 5 bases, with 13 bases sitting between them. The CDR3 spells CASSRTGGHQPQHF. Written as DNA, the CDR3 is TGCGCCAGCAGCCGGACTGGGGGGCATCAGCCCCAGCATTTT.

This clonotype was observed once. This chain links TRBV6-5 with TRBJ1-3; 8 bases agree with TRBD1. V shed 8 bases, J shed 6 bases, and the junction held 6 bases outside the gene matches. CDR1 and CDR2 from the germline V gene are MNHEY and SVGAGI. The CDR3 sequence is 13 residues long. CDR3 in DNA: TGTGCCAGCTGGACAGGGTCTTTAAACACCATATATTTT. This encodes CASWTGSLNTIYF.

The chain links TRBV20-1 to TRBJ2-6; possible D gene TRBD2, 6 bases. The CDR3 length is 16 residues. CDR1 DFQATT and CDR2 SNEGSKA come from the germline V gene (reference sequence). V was trimmed by 2 bases and J by 0 bases, leaving 11 bases between them. The CDR3: CSARPGGSSGANVLTF. CDR3 coding DNA: TGCAGTGCTAGACCTGGAGGGAGCTCTGGGGCCAACGTCCTGACTTTC.

This sequence joins TRBV5-1 and TRBJ2-1; TRBD1 is a possible D gene (6 bases). The CDR3 length is 13 residues. Trimming pared 0 bases from V and 10 bases from J, leaving 11 bases between. CDR1 SGHRS and CDR2 YFSETQ come from the germline V gene. Written as DNA, the CDR3 is TGCGCCAGCAGCTTGGGGGACACTCGGGAGCAGTTCTTC. Translation gives CASSLGDTREQFF.

The chain recombines TRBV7-9 with TRBJ2-7; 7 bases map to TRBD1. The V gene end was trimmed by 3 bases and the J gene end by 6 bases; junction bases not matched to a gene: 8. Looked up from germline, CDR1 is SEHNR and CDR2 is FQNEAQ (reference sequence). This CDR3 region has 14 residues. The CDR3 region has the DNA TGTGCCAGCAGCTTGGGACAGCCTCGCTCCGAGCAGTACTTC. The encoded protein is CASSLGQPRSEQYF.

This sequence joins TRBV6-5 and TRBJ2-2; D is uncertain. V was trimmed by 1 base and J by 0 bases, leaving 6 bases between them. The CDR3 extends over 15 amino acids. Germline V gene sequence: CDR1 MNHEY, CDR2 SVGAGI. The CDR3 nucleotides read TGTGCCAGCAGTTACTGGATCACGAACACCGGGGAGCTGTTTTTT. Amino acids: CASSYWITNTGELFF.

This rearrangement joins TRBV6-2 or TRBV6-3 to TRBJ2-1; D is undetermined. The CDR3 is made up of 14 amino acids. Germline CDR1 reads MNHEY; CDR2 reads SVGEGT. Trimming took 0 bases from V and 8 from J, leaving 11 bases between them. CDR3 sequence reads: CASSYSRHSDEQFF. The CDR3 DNA is TGTGCCAGCAGTTACTCTAGACATTCGGATGAGCAGTTCTTC.

In its sample, this clonotype was seen a few times. The chain uses TRBV28 and TRBJ1-5; D not resolved. Germline V CDR1 and CDR2: MDHEN, SYDVKM. The CDR3 is made up of 13 amino acids. Trimming removed 6 bases from V and 3 bases from J, with 9 bases in between. This chain's CDR3 is CASSPQINQPQHF. The CDR3 DNA is TGTGCCAGCAGCCCACAAATCAATCAGCCCCAGCATTTT.

CDR3 residues: CSGARGDEQFF. Written as DNA, the CDR3 is TGCAGCGGAGCCCGGGGGGATGAGCAGTTCTTC. This rearrangement joins TRBV29-1 to TRBJ2-1; 7 nucleotides align to TRBD2. Germline V gives CDR1 SQVTM, CDR2 ANQGSEA. Trimming removed 7 bases from V and 8 bases from J; junction bases left unmatched: 5. The CDR3 is made up of 11 amino acids.